This TCR beta chain derives from a study of blood T cell repertoires in COVID-19. The assay was immunoSEQ multiplex PCR, and TCRdb's table has in-frame clones only and misses some. The repertoire consists of approximately 320,000 clones, with under 90% occurring once and the leading ten covering over 8.5%. The CDR3 loop spans 15 amino acids. The V segment lost 4 bases and the J segment 2 bases; nucleotides outside the gene matches: 6. Germline CDR1 and CDR2: SGHRS and YFSETQ. The chain has TRBV5-1 and TRBJ2-3; 8 bases are a match to TRBD2. This receptor was taken from a woman under 40 with COVID-19, enrolled during active disease. Source material: peripheral blood. The chain's CDR3 is CASSPGGAITDTQYF. In DNA, the CDR3 is TGCGCCAGCAGCCCGGGGGGGGCCATCACAGATACGCAGTATTTT. The complete variable domain, with remaining parts taken from reference TRBV5-1 and TRBJ2-3, reads KAGVTQTPRYLIKTRGQQVTLSCSPISGHRSVSWYQQTPGQGLQFLFEYFSETQRNKGNFPGRFSGRQFSNSRSEMNVSTLELGDSALYLCASSPGGAITDTQYFGPGTRLTVL.